This T cell receptor (beta chain) was sequenced during a study of CD8+CD57+ T cells in acquired aplastic anemia. The CDR3 is 13 amino acids. Germline V gene lookup returns CDR1 SGHAT and CDR2 FQNNGV. The trim removed 11 bases at V and 6 bases at J, leaving 12 bases unmatched. Selection for sequencing was limited to patients who had shown CD8+CD57+ cell expansion by flow cytometry. All participating patients were living with severe acquired aplastic anemia. Sampling of blood occurred while the patients had still received no therapy. Study observations and caveats: Some 28 CD8+ CDR3 sequences occurred in both the patients and the controls. Any difference that existed in CD8+ Simpson's diversity between patients and controls was not significant.

The sample holds a few counts of this clonotype. The target antigen is unknown. TCR beta VDJ and CDR3 profiling used genomic DNA as template. TCRdb passed the reads through MiXCR, listing each CDR3 protein once. This table holds roughly 260,000 distinct CDR3 sequences, 40% to 50% found once. The sample comprised sorted CD4+, CD8+, or CD8+CD57+ T cells (not recorded which) from PBMCs. The sequence was collected from a human donor with aplastic anemia. The chain combines TRBV11-2 with TRBJ2-7; 8 bases are shared with TRBD2. The CDR3 coding sequence is TGTGCCCCACCGCCGCGGGAGGCCTCCGAGCAGTACTTC. Translation gives CAPPPREASEQYF.